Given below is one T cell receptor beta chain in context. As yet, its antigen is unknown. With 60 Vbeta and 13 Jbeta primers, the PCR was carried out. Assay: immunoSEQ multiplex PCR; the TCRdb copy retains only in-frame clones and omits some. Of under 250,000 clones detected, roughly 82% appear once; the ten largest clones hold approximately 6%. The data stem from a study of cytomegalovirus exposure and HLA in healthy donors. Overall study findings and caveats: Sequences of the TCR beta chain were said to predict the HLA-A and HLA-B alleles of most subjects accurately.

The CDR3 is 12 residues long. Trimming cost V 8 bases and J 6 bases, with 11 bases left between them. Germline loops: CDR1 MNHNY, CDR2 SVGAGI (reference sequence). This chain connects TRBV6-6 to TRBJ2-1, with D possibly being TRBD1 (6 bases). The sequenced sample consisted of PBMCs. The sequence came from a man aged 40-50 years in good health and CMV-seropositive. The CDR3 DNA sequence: TGTGCCAGCGAAGGCAGGGGCAATGAGCAGTTCTTC. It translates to CASEGRGNEQFF.